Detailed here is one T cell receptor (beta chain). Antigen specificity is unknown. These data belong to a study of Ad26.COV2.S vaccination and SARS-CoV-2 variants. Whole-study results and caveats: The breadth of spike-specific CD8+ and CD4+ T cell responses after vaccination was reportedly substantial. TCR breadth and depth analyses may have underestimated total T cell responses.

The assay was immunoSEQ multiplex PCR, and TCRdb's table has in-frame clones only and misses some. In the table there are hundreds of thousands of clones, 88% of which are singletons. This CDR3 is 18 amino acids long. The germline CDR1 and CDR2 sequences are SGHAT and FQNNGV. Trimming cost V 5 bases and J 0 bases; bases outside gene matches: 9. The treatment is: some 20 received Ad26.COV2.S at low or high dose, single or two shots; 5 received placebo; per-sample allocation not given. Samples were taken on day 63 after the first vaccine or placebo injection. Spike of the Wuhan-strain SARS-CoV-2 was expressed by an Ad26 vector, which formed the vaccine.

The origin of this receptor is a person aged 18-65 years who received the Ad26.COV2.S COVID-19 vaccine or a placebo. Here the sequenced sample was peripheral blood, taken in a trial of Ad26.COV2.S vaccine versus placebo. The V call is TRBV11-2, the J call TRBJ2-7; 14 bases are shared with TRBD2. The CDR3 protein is CASSPGLAGVGSSYEQYF. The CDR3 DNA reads TGTGCCAGCAGCCCGGGACTAGCGGGAGTCGGAAGCTCCTACGAGCAGTACTTC.